This T cell receptor beta chain was profiled in a study of shared clonotypes between healthy human individuals. Study as a whole: The people who gave samples were two women and three men aged 18 to 49. Study-level results: Between four donors, naive CD4 clonotypes were shared at a level of about 5%.

Naive CD8 isolation took CD45RO-negative cells positively selected for CCR7 and excluded terminally differentiated effector memory CD45RA+ cells. A few counts support this clone. Its matching antigen is unknown. Per germline, CDR1 MNHEY and CDR2 SMNVEV (reference sequence). The CDR3 loop spans 13 amino acids. The V end lost 6 bases, the J end lost 3 bases, and 11 bases lay between the germline ends. Libraries were prepared by immunoSEQ multiplex PCR; TCRdb keeps only in-frame clonotypes and omits some of them. The sample yields about 2 million clones, around 96% seen once. This receptor was taken from a man between 18 and 29 years old in good health. This chain uses TRBV27 with TRBJ1-2; D uncertain. The sequenced sample consisted of naive CD8+ T cells sorted from blood. As DNA, the CDR3 is TGTGCCAGCAGCCCATTGGGAGACTATGGCTACACCTTC. As protein: CASSPLGDYGYTF.